This T cell receptor (beta chain) was found in a study of cytomegalovirus exposure and HLA in healthy donors. V lost 0 bases and J lost 0, with 8 bases in between. CDR3 size: 15 residues. CDR1 is SGHVS and CDR2 is FNYEAQ in the germline V gene. General study points: Earlier results showed most TCR beta V segments being productive about 87% or about 30% of the time.

As to this clone: No antigen is known for it.

PCR was performed using 60 Vbeta and 13 Jbeta primers. Using immunoSEQ multiplex PCR, the repertoire was profiled, and TCRdb retains in-frame clones only, with some absent. In the table there are 35,000 to 50,000 clones, approximately 52% of which are singletons. The chain carries TRBV7-6 and TRBJ1-1; no firm D call. The sequencing sample was made of PBMCs. The clonotype originates from a human donor in good health. DNA for the CDR3: TGTGCCAGCAGCTTAGCGGAGGATTTGAACACTGAAGCTTTCTTT. Protein product: CASSLAEDLNTEAFF.